The 27 T cell receptor beta chains listed next were all sequenced from one sample in a study of Graves' ophthalmopathy and Graves' hyperthyroidism. Using RNA transcripts, the TCR beta CDR3 regions were amplified. HTBI primers were employed in first-round RT-PCR, then a second-round multiplex PCR followed. TCRdb redid the calling of the multiplex PCR reads with MiXCR, one entry per CDR3 protein. The sample has 150,000 to 200,000 distinct CDR3 sequences, 30% to 45% seen once. Source material: peripheral blood. The receptors were sampled from a woman aged 40 to 49 with Graves' ophthalmopathy.

This clonotype was counted ten times or more. The chain is built from TRBV19 and TRBJ2-5, with no clear D. Trimming removed 3 bases from V and 1 base from J, with 6 bases in between. Per germline, CDR1 LNHDA and CDR2 SQIVND (reference sequence). This CDR3 contains 13 residues. CDR3 nucleotide sequence: TGTGCCAGTAGTATGGACGGCCAAGAGACCCAGTACTTC. It codes for CASSMDGQETQYF.

This clonotype is a singleton in its sample. The chain is built from TRBV12-3 or TRBV12-4 and TRBJ1-5, with TRBD1 matching 11 bases. The CDR3 has 16 residues. With V trimmed by 3 bases and J by 3 bases, 4 bases remained unmatched. CDR3 region: CASSFGDRGNNQPQHF. The CDR3 DNA sequence: TGTGCCAGCAGTTTTGGGGACAGGGGGAACAATCAGCCCCAGCATTTT.

This clonotype has at least ten counts. J is TRBJ2-5 and V is TRBV12-3 or TRBV12-4, with D perhaps matching TRBD1 or TRBD2 (6 bases each). The CDR3 spans 13 residues. V was shortened by 3 bases and J by 5 bases, with 10 bases between the two germline ends. This CDR3 reads CASSLGGVETQYF. For the CDR3, the DNA is TGTGCCAGCAGTTTGGGGGGCGTCGAGACCCAGTACTTC.

The chain links TRBV7-8 to TRBJ1-2; D not resolved. CDR3 size: 13 residues. V was cut by 0 bases and J by 7 bases, with 9 bases left in between. Germline CDR1 and CDR2: SGHVS and FQNEAQ. CDR3 DNA: TGTGCCAGCAGCTTAGCGGTTGCTGGTGGCTACACCTTC. Translated, it gives CASSLAVAGGYTF.

This clonotype was detected many times. The V gene is TRBV28, the J gene TRBJ2-2; perhaps TRBD1 as D (6 bases). Trimming shortened V by 3 bases and J by 1 base, and 9 bases separated the two germline ends. Germline V gene data show CDR1 as MDHEN and CDR2 as SYDVKM. CDR3 length: 15 amino acids. The DNA of the CDR3 is TGTGCCAGCAGTTTCGGGACACAGAACACCGGGGAGCTGTTTTTT. The encoded protein is CASSFGTQNTGELFF. The whole variable domain, remainder taken from reference TRBV28 and TRBJ2-2, is DVKVTQSSRYLVKRTGEKVFLECVQDMDHENMFWYRQDPGLGLRLIYFSYDVKMKEKGDIPEGYSVSREKKERFSLILESASTNQTSMYLCASSFGTQNTGELFFGEGSRLTVL.

This clonotype was seen many times. This chain joins TRBV6-2 or TRBV6-3 and TRBJ2-2; 8 bases are a match to TRBD2. Trimming cost V 8 bases and J 1 base; bases outside gene matches: 9. The germline CDR1 and CDR2 sequences are MNHEY and SVGEGT. This CDR3 spans 16 amino acids. The CDR3 DNA reads TGTGCCAGCCAGTTAGACGCGGGAGGGAACACCGGGGAGCTGTTTTTT. It encodes CASQLDAGGNTGELFF.

The chain has TRBV12-3 or TRBV12-4 and TRBJ2-7, with D perhaps TRBD1 or TRBD2 (5 bases each). V lost 5 bases and J lost 5, with 16 bases in between. The CDR3 loop spans 14 amino acids. CDR3 nucleotide sequence: TGTGCCAGCAGTCCCCTGAGGGGTAGCCACGAGCAGTACTTC. Its translation is CASSPLRGSHEQYF.

This clonotype is medium-sized (0.01 to 0.1%). CDR3 in DNA: TGTGCCAGCAGTCCTGGACTAAGTCGACAAAATCAGCCCCAGCATTTT. This gives the protein CASSPGLSRQNQPQHF. The chain combines TRBV6-2 or TRBV6-3 with TRBJ1-5; unclear D gene. V shed 5 bases and J shed 4 bases, with 18 bases lying between them. The V gene's germline CDR1 is MNHEY and CDR2 SVGEGT. The CDR3 consists of 16 residues.

This clonotype was seen ten or more times. This chain joins TRBV12-3 or TRBV12-4 and TRBJ1-5, with 9 bases aligning to TRBD1. The V and J ends lost 6 bases and 5 bases, in that order; junction bases with no gene match: 8. The CDR3 spans 15 residues. The CDR3 protein is CASRRGTGNHQPQHF. In nucleotides, the CDR3 is TGTGCCAGCAGGCGCGGGACAGGGAATCATCAGCCCCAGCATTTT.

The genes are TRBV7-2 and TRBJ1-2; weak D call: TRBD1 (5 bases). Germline V gives CDR1 SGHTA, CDR2 FQGNSA. V lost 1 base to trimming and J lost 3 bases, with 9 bases between them. The CDR3 runs 14 residues. The CDR3 nucleotides are TGTGCCAGCAGCTTAGTATCCAGGGACTATGGCTACACCTTC. This gives the protein CASSLVSRDYGYTF. Variable domain in full (rest from reference TRBV7-2 and TRBJ1-2): GAGVSQSPSNKVTEKGKDVELRCDPISGHTALYWYRQSLGQGLEFLIYFQGNSAPDKSGLPSDRFSAERTGGSVSTLTIQRTQQEDSAVYLCASSLVSRDYGYTFGSGTRLTVV.

For this clonotype: A read error may account for a junction end that differs from germline. V and J are TRBV6-1 and TRBJ1-2; D may be TRBD1 (6 bases). This CDR3 has 11 amino acids. Per germline, CDR1 MNHNS and CDR2 SASEGT. Written as DNA, the CDR3 is TGTGCCAGCAGAGAAGGGGGGGGCTACACCTTC. This codes for CASREGGGYTF.

This chain uses TRBV12-3 or TRBV12-4 with TRBJ2-7, with TRBD1 matching over 7 bases. The junction had 8 bases not matched to a gene; V was cut back by 6 bases and J by 0 bases. This CDR3 has 15 amino acids. In nucleotides, the CDR3 is TGTGCCAGCAGGCAGACAGGGAGTTCCTCCTACGAGCAGTACTTC. Its protein is CASRQTGSSSYEQYF.

This clonotype was detected only a few times. CDR3: CASSYSGRGHYGYTF. For the CDR3, the DNA is TGTGCCAGCAGTTACTCGGGCAGGGGACACTATGGCTACACCTTC. The chain combines TRBV6-5 with TRBJ1-2, with TRBD1 as a possible D gene (6 bases). Trimming took off 0 bases at V and 3 bases at J, with 11 bases between the two ends. CDR3 length: 15 amino acids. Germline CDR1 is MNHEY and CDR2 is SVGAGI.

This clonotype appeared many times. This chain joins TRBV4-1 and TRBJ1-3; D call uncertain. Looked up from germline, CDR1 is MGHRA and CDR2 is YSYEKL. V lost 0 bases, J lost 0 bases, and 21 bases lay in between. This CDR3 contains 20 residues. The DNA of the CDR3 is TGCGCCAGCAGCCAAGATGTCAGACACGACCCTTCTCCCTCTGGAAACACCATATATTTT. Residues: CASSQDVRHDPSPSGNTIYF.

This clonotype has at least ten counts. The chain employs TRBV27 and TRBJ2-7; 7 positions agree with TRBD1. Germline-derived CDR1 and CDR2 are MNHEY and SMNVEV (reference sequence). Trimming removed 6 bases from V and 6 bases from J; junction bases left unmatched: 5. The CDR3 is 12 residues long. CDR3 sequence reads: CASRATGLEQYF. In DNA form, the CDR3 reads TGTGCCAGCAGAGCGACAGGGCTCGAGCAGTACTTC.

The gene calls are TRBV12-3 or TRBV12-4 and TRBJ2-5; D perhaps matches TRBD1 (6 bases). There are 14 residues in the CDR3. V shed 7 bases and J shed 0 bases, with 12 bases lying between them. The DNA for the CDR3 is TGTGCCAGCACCCGCGACAGGTACCAAGAGACCCAGTACTTC. Encoded protein: CASTRDRYQETQYF.

This clonotype was picked up many times. V is TRBV7-3 and J is TRBJ2-7; D not resolved. Trimming took 3 bases from V and 4 from J, leaving 10 bases between them. The CDR3 consists of 13 residues. Germline CDR1 SGHTA, CDR2 FQGTGA. This CDR3 is CASSFLDGYEQYF. The CDR3 region has the DNA TGTGCCAGCAGCTTCCTAGACGGGTACGAGCAGTACTTC. Drawing the rest from reference TRBV7-3 and TRBJ2-7, the complete variable domain is GAGVSQTPSNKVTEKGKYVELRCDPISGHTALYWYRQSLGQGPEFLIYFQGTGAADDSGLPNDRFFAVRPEGSVSTLKIQRTERGDSAVYLCASSFLDGYEQYFGPGTRLTVT.

The genes are TRBV6-2 or TRBV6-3 and TRBJ2-7; 10 positions agree with TRBD2. Losses at the gene ends were 2 bases for V and 7 bases for J; bases not matched to a gene: 11. CDR1 is MNHEY, CDR2 SVGEGT, per germline. The CDR3 covers 16 residues. The CDR3 nucleotides are TGTGCCAGCAGTTACCGGGCTAGCGGGAGTTCCCGGGAGCAGTACTTC. Protein: CASSYRASGSSREQYF.

This sequence joins TRBV7-9 and TRBJ1-2; perhaps TRBD1 as D (5 bases). Per the germline V gene, CDR1 is SEHNR and CDR2 is FQNEAQ (reference sequence). Trimming left V 4 bases short and J 3 bases short, with 12 bases between. This CDR3 contains 14 residues. CDR3 bases: TGTGCCAGCAGCTGGGGGACCCACGACTATGGCTACACCTTC. This translates into CASSWGTHDYGYTF. Full variable domain (rest looked up from reference TRBV7-9 and TRBJ1-2): DTGVSQNPRHKITKRGQNVTFRCDPISEHNRLYWYRQTLGQGPEFLTYFQNEAQLEKSRLLSDRFSAERPKGSFSTLEIQRTEQGDSAMYLCASSWGTHDYGYTFGSGTRLTVV.

This clonotype was counted ten times or more. This rearrangement joins TRBV29-1 to TRBJ1-1; possibly TRBD1 for D (5 bases). Germline assignment: CDR1 SQVTM and CDR2 ANQGSEA. The V end was cut by 4 bases, the J end by 0 bases, with 12 bases between. The CDR3 is 14 amino acids. The CDR3 DNA sequence: TGCAGCGTTGCGAGAGACAGATTGAACACTGAAGCTTTCTTT. It encodes CSVARDRLNTEAFF.

Many counts were recorded for this clonotype. V and J are TRBV30 and TRBJ2-2, with 8 bases matching TRBD2. After removal of 3 bases from V and 4 bases from J, the junction contained 4 bases not matched to a gene. The V gene's germline CDR1 is GTSNPN and CDR2 SVGIG (reference sequence). The CDR3 runs 14 residues. The CDR3 DNA is TGTGCCTGGAGCGTAGCGGGAACCACCGGGGAGCTGTTTTTT. The encoded protein is CAWSVAGTTGELFF.

This clonotype was seen at least ten times. The chain combines TRBV2 with TRBJ2-7; D perhaps matches TRBD1 (5 bases). Germline V lookup: CDR1 SNHLY, CDR2 FYNNEI. The ends were cut back, 8 bases at V and 0 bases at J, with 14 bases in the middle. The CDR3 is made up of 14 amino acids. CDR3 in DNA: TGTGCCAGCCGTTTGGCAGGGTCCTCCTACGAGCAGTACTTC. Protein: CASRLAGSSYEQYF.

This clonotype was seen at least ten times. The chain links TRBV10-3 to TRBJ1-1, with D unclear. Germline CDR1 and CDR2: ENHRY and SYGVKD. V was pared by 2 bases and J by 2 bases, with 12 bases between. This CDR3 has 15 residues. The CDR3: CAISERVETNTEAFF. DNA of the CDR3: TGTGCCATCAGTGAGAGAGTCGAGACAAACACTGAAGCTTTCTTT.

This clonotype was seen repeatedly, ten times or more. This chain uses TRBV18 with TRBJ1-1, with unresolved D. V lost 6 bases, J lost 10 bases, and 15 bases lay in between. CDR1 KGHSH and CDR2 LQKENI come from the germline V gene. This CDR3 is 12 amino acids long. The CDR3 DNA follows: TGTGCCAGCTCCCCCAGTGGCCGCGGAGCTTTCTTT. This sequence encodes CASSPSGRGAFF. The full variable domain, its missing parts supplied by reference TRBV18 and TRBJ1-1, is NAGVMQNPRHLVRRRGQEARLRCSPMKGHSHVYWYRQLPEEGLKFMVYLQKENIIDESGMPKERFSAEFPKEGPSILRIQQVVRGDSAAYFCASSPSGRGAFFGQGTRLTVV.

The sample holds one count of this clonotype. The V call is TRBV6-2 or TRBV6-3, the J call TRBJ2-7; D gene ambiguous. Germline V lookup: CDR1 MNHEY, CDR2 SVGEGT. The CDR3 has 13 amino acids. The ends were cut back, 2 bases at V and 4 bases at J, with 9 bases in the middle. CDR3 coding DNA: TGTGCCAGCAGTTACAACAGCCAGTACGAGCAGTACTTC. It translates to CASSYNSQYEQYF.

This chain connects TRBV20-1 to TRBJ2-7; possibly TRBD2 for D (5 bases). This CDR3 comprises 14 residues. Between the trimmed V and J ends, which lost 3 bases and 0 bases, there was a span of 12 bases. Germline CDR1 is DFQATT and CDR2 is SNEGSKA (reference sequence). CDR3 bases: TGCAGTGCTAGGGGCGGGCCGAGCTCCTACGAGCAGTACTTC. Protein product: CSARGGPSSYEQYF.

This rearrangement joins TRBV15 to TRBJ1-2; unclear D gene. V was shortened by 1 base and J by 2 bases, with 11 bases between the two germline ends. This CDR3 has 15 residues. Germline lookup yields CDR1 LNHNV and CDR2 YYDKDF (reference sequence). This CDR3 reads CATSRATGVNYGYTF. The DNA for the CDR3 is TGTGCCACCAGCAGAGCCACGGGAGTCAACTATGGCTACACCTTC.